This T cell receptor (beta chain) was recorded in a study of T cells expressing NK-cell markers. Findings and limits, study-wide: Similarly, these clonotypes led the CD3+CD56-NKG2C+ fraction as well in several donors. A range of about 1.0-7.5% of CD8+ T cells consisted of dominant NKG2C+ clonotypes in several donors.

The CDR3 is made up of 13 amino acids. The germline V gene encodes CDR1 SEHNR and CDR2 FQNEAQ (reference sequence). Using the 5' RACE reads, TCRdb records one entry per CDR3 protein without DNA. This repertoire includes roughly 150,000 distinct CDR3 sequences. Comments on this clonotype: The antigen remains undetermined.

This TCR derives from a man aged 18 to 69 in good health. The source material was blood T cells: a sorted CD56 or NKG2C T cell subset, CD4+ or CD8+ T cells, or bulk PBMC T cells (not recorded which). This chain links TRBV7-9 with TRBJ2-1. The CDR3 is CASSLSLNNEQFF. The full variable domain, rest sourced from reference TRBV7-9 and TRBJ2-1, is DTGVSQNPRHKITKRGQNVTFRCDPISEHNRLYWYRQTLGQGPEFLTYFQNEAQLEKSRLLSDRFSAERPKGSFSTLEIQRTEQGDSAMYLCASSLSLNNEQFFGPGTRLTVL.